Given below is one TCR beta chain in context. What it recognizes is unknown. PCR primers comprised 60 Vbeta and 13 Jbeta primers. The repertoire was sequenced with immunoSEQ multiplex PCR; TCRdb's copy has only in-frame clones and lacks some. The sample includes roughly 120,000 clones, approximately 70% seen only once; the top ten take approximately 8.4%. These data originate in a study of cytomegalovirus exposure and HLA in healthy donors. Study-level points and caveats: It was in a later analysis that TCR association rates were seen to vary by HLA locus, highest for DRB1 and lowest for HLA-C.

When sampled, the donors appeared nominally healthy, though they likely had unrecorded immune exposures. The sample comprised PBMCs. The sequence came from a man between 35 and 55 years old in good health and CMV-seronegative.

CDR3 residues: CASSLDRVVGNYGYTF. The CDR3 DNA reads TGTGCCAGCAGCCTGGACAGGGTAGTAGGGAACTATGGCTACACCTTC. The chain combines TRBV5-6 with TRBJ1-2, with TRBD1 matching 8 bases. The CDR3 covers 16 residues. Trimming cost V 4 bases and J 2 bases; bases outside gene matches: 10. In germline, CDR1 is SGHDT, CDR2 YYEEEE.